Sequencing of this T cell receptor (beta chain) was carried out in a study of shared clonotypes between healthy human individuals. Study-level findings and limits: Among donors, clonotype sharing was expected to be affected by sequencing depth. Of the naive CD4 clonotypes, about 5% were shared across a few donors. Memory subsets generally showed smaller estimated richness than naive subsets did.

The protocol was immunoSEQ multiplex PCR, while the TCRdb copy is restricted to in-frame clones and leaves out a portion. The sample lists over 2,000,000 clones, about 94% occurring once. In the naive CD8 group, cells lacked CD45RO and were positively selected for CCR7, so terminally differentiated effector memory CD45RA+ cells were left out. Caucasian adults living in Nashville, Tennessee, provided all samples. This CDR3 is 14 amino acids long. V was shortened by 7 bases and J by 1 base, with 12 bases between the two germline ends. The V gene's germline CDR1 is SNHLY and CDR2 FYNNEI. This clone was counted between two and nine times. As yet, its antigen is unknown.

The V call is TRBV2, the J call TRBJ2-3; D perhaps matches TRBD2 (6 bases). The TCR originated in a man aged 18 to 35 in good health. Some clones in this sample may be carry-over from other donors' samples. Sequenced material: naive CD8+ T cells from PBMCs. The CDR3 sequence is CASIKASGTDTQYF. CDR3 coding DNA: TGTGCCAGCATAAAGGCTAGCGGCACAGATACGCAGTATTTT.